This is a list of T cell receptor beta chains from one sample in a study of beta chain features in type 1 diabetes. This table comes from immunoSEQ multiplex PCR, and its TCRdb copy is limited to in-frame clones, with some not included. Here the sample spans 60,000 to 75,000 clones, approximately 47% being singletons. The sample taken for sequencing was central memory CD4+ T cells from blood. The receptor source for this set is a man aged 30 to 45 with type 1 diabetes. CDR3s include the opening cysteine and the closing phenylalanine or tryptophan. The D gene is left open where the match is weak. Where a row states a size, it is once, few, many or the class of an expanded clone; other rows omit it.

V gene	J gene	D gene	clone size	CDR3 protein	CDR3 DNA
TRBV4-1	TRBJ2-3	TRBD1	NA	CASSLGQGRFVDTQYF	TGCGCCAGCAGCCTGGGACAGGGGCGTTTTGTAGATACGCAGTATTTT
TRBV10-2	TRBJ2-7	TRBD1	NA	CASRSLDRVGYEQYF	TGCGCCAGCAGGAGCCTAGACAGGGTCGGCTACGAGCAGTACTTC
TRBV6-6	TRBJ1-1	NA	few	CASSLDSPNTEAFF	TGTGCCAGCAGCCTAGACAGCCCGAACACTGAAGCTTTCTTT
TRBV29-1	TRBJ1-1	NA	NA	CSVGQFMVTEAFF	TGCAGCGTCGGACAGTTTATGGTCACTGAAGCTTTCTTT
TRBV30	TRBJ1-1	NA	NA	CAWSVDITKAFF	TGTGCCTGGAGTGTCGACATTACGAAAGCTTTCTTT
TRBV2	TRBJ1-2	TRBD1	NA	CASSGTGETKGYTF	TGTGCCAGCAGTGGGACAGGGGAGACGAAGGGCTACACCTTC
TRBV7-9	TRBJ2-7	NA	NA	CASSPDGSAAYEQYF	TGTGCCAGCAGCCCCGACGGGAGCGCTGCCTACGAGCAGTACTTC
TRBV10-3	TRBJ2-6	NA	NA	CAISENPQQRVLTF	TGTGCCATCAGTGAAAACCCACAGCAACGCGTCCTGACTTTC
TRBV7-2	TRBJ1-4	TRBD1	few	CASSLTGGEKLFF	TGTGCCAGCAGCTTAACAGGGGGCGAAAAACTGTTTTTT
TRBV5-1	TRBJ2-1	TRBD2	NA	CASSLAPLAGNNEQFF	TGCGCCAGCAGCTTGGCACCCCTAGCGGGCAACAATGAGCAGTTCTTC
TRBV5-4	TRBJ1-1	TRBD1	NA	CASSSPGQGTRTEAFF	TGTGCCAGCAGCTCCCCGGGACAGGGGACGAGGACTGAAGCTTTCTTT
TRBV11-1	TRBJ2-3	TRBD2	NA	CASSLSGRDPDTQYF	TGTGCCAGCAGCTTAAGCGGGAGGGACCCAGATACGCAGTATTTT
TRBV5-1	TRBJ1-1	NA	NA	CASSLGRGNTEAFF	TGCGCCAGCAGCTTGGGAAGGGGGAACACTGAAGCTTTCTTT
TRBV5-1	TRBJ1-5	NA	NA	CASSLAGAYNQPQHF	TGCGCCAGCAGCTTGGCAGGGGCCTACAATCAGCCCCAGCATTTT
TRBV6-1	TRBJ1-2	NA	NA	CASSEVVSTNYGYTF	TGTGCCAGCAGTGAAGTTGTCAGTACTAACTATGGCTACACCTTC
TRBV25-1	TRBJ2-1	NA	few	CASSETGTGYNEQFF	TGTGCCAGCAGTGAGACAGGTACAGGGTACAATGAGCAGTTCTTC
TRBV7-2	TRBJ2-2	NA	NA	CASSLRVSVPANTGELFF	TGTGCCAGCAGCTTACGAGTTAGCGTCCCCGCGAACACCGGGGAGCTGTTTTTT
TRBV19	TRBJ1-5	NA	few	CASSGGLNQPQHF	TGTGCCAGTTCGGGGGGCCTCAATCAGCCCCAGCATTTT
TRBV19	TRBJ2-2	NA	NA	CATRTADRELFF	TGTGCCACCAGGACAGCCGACCGGGAGCTGTTTTTT
TRBV11-2	TRBJ2-2	TRBD1	NA	CASRAWTGANTGELFF	TGTGCCAGCCGTGCCTGGACAGGGGCGAACACCGGGGAGCTGTTTTTT
TRBV7-9	TRBJ2-3	TRBD2	NA	CASSVSGGAINTQYF	TGTGCCAGCAGCGTTAGCGGGGGGGCTATAAATACGCAGTATTTT
TRBV11-2	TRBJ2-4	TRBD2	few	CASSLRTSGEIAKNIQYF	TGTGCCAGCAGCCTTCGGACTAGCGGTGAAATAGCCAAAAACATTCAGTACTTC
TRBV13	TRBJ2-3	TRBD2	NA	CASSLLGLAGDTDTQYF	TGTGCCAGCAGCTTACTAGGGCTAGCGGGAGACACAGATACGCAGTATTTT
TRBV18	TRBJ1-2	NA	few	CASSRMGEYGYTF	TGTGCCAGCTCAAGAATGGGAGAATATGGCTACACCTTC
TRBV2	TRBJ1-1	NA	once	CASTKGGLSEAFF	TGTGCCAGCACCAAGGGGGGGCTGAGTGAAGCTTTCTTT
TRBV7-9	TRBJ2-1	TRBD2	few	CASSLAGLAVSYNEQFF	TGTGCCAGCAGCTTAGCGGGACTAGCGGTTTCCTACAATGAGCAGTTCTTC
TRBV6-6	TRBJ2-5	NA	once	CASSDGGAAQETQYF	TGTGCCAGCAGCGACGGAGGGGCAGCTCAAGAGACCCAGTACTTC
TRBV2	TRBJ1-5	NA	NA	CASSEEVSGNQPQHF	TGTGCCAGCAGTGAAGAGGTCAGCGGCAATCAGCCCCAGCATTTT
TRBV9	TRBJ2-1	TRBD2	few	CASSGASGTYNEQFF	TGTGCCAGCTCGGGGGCTAGCGGGACCTACAATGAGCAGTTCTTC
TRBV29-1	TRBJ2-7	NA	NA	CSVRTGGLAGVYEQYF	TGCAGCGTTAGGACAGGGGGGCTAGCGGGAGTCTACGAGCAGTACTTC
TRBV6-1	TRBJ1-1	NA	NA	CASGRSRGNTEAFF	TGTGCCAGCGGACGATCAAGGGGCAACACTGAAGCTTTCTTT
TRBV30	TRBJ1-2	NA	NA	CAWSDRYGGGDTF	TGTGCCTGGAGTGATCGGTACGGGGGTGGAGACACCTTC
TRBV7-9	TRBJ2-2	NA	NA	CASSLGGGHTGELFF	TGTGCCAGCAGCTTAGGAGGGGGACACACCGGGGAGCTGTTTTTT
TRBV18	TRBJ2-7	TRBD1	few	CASSPLGQTYEQYF	TGTGCCAGCTCACCCTTGGGACAGACCTACGAGCAGTACTTC
TRBV7-9	TRBJ1-1	TRBD1	few	CASSPGQGTAFF	TGTGCCAGCAGCCCGGGACAGGGGACGGCTTTCTTT
TRBV2	TRBJ2-7	TRBD1	NA	CASRGQGALAYEQYF	TGTGCCAGCAGGGGCCAGGGGGCACTGGCCTACGAGCAGTACTTC
TRBV2	TRBJ2-5	TRBD1	NA	CASSRDRGETQYF	TGTGCCAGCAGCCGGGACAGGGGAGAGACCCAGTACTTC
TRBV5-1	TRBJ2-7	TRBD1	few	CASSPTDRGSYEQYF	TGCGCCAGCAGCCCAACGGACAGGGGTTCCTACGAGCAGTACTTC
TRBV19	TRBJ1-1	NA	NA	CASKGLLRGTEAFF	TGTGCCTCGAAGGGACTCCTGAGGGGAACTGAAGCTTTCTTT
TRBV6-1	TRBJ2-2	NA	NA	CASSVGQFGELFF	TGTGCCAGCAGTGTTGGGCAGTTCGGGGAGCTGTTTTTT
TRBV2	TRBJ1-1	NA	NA	CASSEAASRTEAFF	TGTGCCAGCAGTGAAGCTGCGAGTCGCACTGAAGCTTTCTTT
TRBV30	TRBJ1-4	NA	NA	CAWSPRDWRGKLFF	TGTGCCTGGAGTCCACGAGACTGGAGGGGAAAACTGTTTTTT
TRBV6-6	TRBJ2-2	NA	few	CASSYSGPTTGELFF	TGTGCCAGCAGTTACTCGGGGCCAACCACCGGGGAGCTGTTTTTT